This is a list of T cell receptor beta chains from one sample in a study of blood T cell repertoires in COVID-19. This table comes from immunoSEQ multiplex PCR, and its TCRdb copy is limited to in-frame clones, with some not included. Among about 250,000 clones listed, around nine tenths were seen once. The sequencing sample was made of peripheral blood. These receptors came from a man aged 18 to 29 with active or convalescent COVID-19. The CDR3 runs from the conserved cysteine through the conserved F or W. The D gene is left open where the match is weak. Clone size appears in some rows only: once, few, many, or a class for an expanded clone.

J gene: TRBJ1-4
clone size: -
D gene: -
V gene: TRBV28
CDR3 protein: CASSPVRRTEGVKLFF
CDR3 DNA: TGTGCCAGCAGTCCCGTAAGGAGGACTGAGGGAGTAAAACTGTTTTTT

J gene: TRBJ1-2
clone size: many
D gene: -
V gene: TRBV29-1
CDR3 protein: CSVEGGGSGYTF
CDR3 DNA: TGCAGCGTTGAGGGAGGGGGAAGCGGCTACACCTTC

J gene: TRBJ2-7
clone size: -
D gene: TRBD1
V gene: TRBV7-9
CDR3 protein: CASSLWTGKSEQYF
CDR3 DNA: TGTGCCAGCAGCTTATGGACAGGGAAGTCGGAGCAGTACTTC

J gene: TRBJ2-1
clone size: -
D gene: TRBD2
V gene: TRBV19
CDR3 protein: CASSISLAGANEQFF
CDR3 DNA: TGTGCCAGTAGTATTAGTCTAGCGGGAGCAAATGAGCAGTTCTTC

J gene: TRBJ1-2
clone size: once
D gene: -
V gene: TRBV7-2
CDR3 protein: CASSNEGLNYGYTF
CDR3 DNA: TGTGCCAGCAGCAACGAGGGACTGAACTATGGCTACACCTTC

J gene: TRBJ1-1
clone size: -
D gene: -
V gene: TRBV5-1
CDR3 protein: CASRPPGSEDTEAFF
CDR3 DNA: TGCGCCAGCCGCCCGCCGGGGTCGGAGGACACTGAAGCTTTCTTT

J gene: TRBJ2-1
clone size: -
D gene: -
V gene: TRBV7-9
CDR3 protein: CASSLTGGSANEQFF
CDR3 DNA: TGTGCCAGCAGCTTGACCGGGGGAAGTGCCAATGAGCAGTTCTTC

J gene: TRBJ1-1
clone size: -
D gene: -
V gene: TRBV27
CDR3 protein: CASSLIGVGGEAFF
CDR3 DNA: TGTGCCAGCAGTTTAATTGGGGTTGGGGGGGAAGCTTTCTTT

J gene: TRBJ1-1
clone size: -
D gene: -
V gene: TRBV11-2
CDR3 protein: CASSLTVEWKNTEAFF
CDR3 DNA: TGTGCCAGCAGCTTGACAGTCGAGTGGAAGAACACTGAAGCTTTCTTT

J gene: TRBJ1-4
clone size: -
D gene: -
V gene: TRBV2
CDR3 protein: CAGGSAYNEKLFF
CDR3 DNA: TGTGCCGGAGGGTCTGCGTATAATGAAAAACTGTTTTTT

J gene: TRBJ2-1
clone size: -
D gene: TRBD2
V gene: TRBV3-1/TRBV3-2
CDR3 protein: CASSQVPGTTNEQFF
CDR3 DNA: TGTGCCAGCAGCCAGGTTCCCGGGACTACCAATGAGCAGTTCTTC

J gene: TRBJ2-7
clone size: -
D gene: -
V gene: TRBV30
CDR3 protein: CAWSYDSAASLYEQYF
CDR3 DNA: TGTGCCTGGAGTTACGACAGCGCCGCGAGCCTCTACGAGCAGTACTTC

J gene: TRBJ1-5
clone size: -
D gene: TRBD1
V gene: TRBV18
CDR3 protein: CASSPQGAGNQPQHF
CDR3 DNA: TGTGCCAGCTCACCCCAGGGGGCGGGCAATCAGCCCCAGCATTTT

J gene: TRBJ2-3
clone size: -
D gene: -
V gene: TRBV7-6
CDR3 protein: CASSPLARSTDTQYF
CDR3 DNA: TGTGCCAGCAGCCCGCTAGCGAGGAGCACAGATACGCAGTATTTT

J gene: TRBJ1-1
clone size: -
D gene: TRBD1
V gene: TRBV27
CDR3 protein: CASSLRYGQGMAFF
CDR3 DNA: TGTGCCAGCAGTTTAAGGTACGGACAGGGTATGGCTTTCTTT

J gene: TRBJ2-5
clone size: -
D gene: -
V gene: TRBV5-6
CDR3 protein: CASSPLSGGETQYF
CDR3 DNA: TGTGCCAGCAGCCCGCTTTCCGGGGGAGAGACCCAGTACTTC

J gene: TRBJ1-1
clone size: -
D gene: TRBD1
V gene: TRBV5-1
CDR3 protein: CASSSGGVRTEAFF
CDR3 DNA: TGCGCCAGCAGCTCAGGGGGCGTAAGGACTGAAGCTTTCTTT

J gene: TRBJ2-3
clone size: -
D gene: -
V gene: TRBV9
CDR3 protein: CASSRPTRGSATDTQYF
CDR3 DNA: TGTGCCAGCAGCCGTCCCACGAGGGGGTCGGCCACAGATACGCAGTATTTT

J gene: TRBJ1-5
clone size: -
D gene: -
V gene: TRBV14
CDR3 protein: CASSQGPNSNQPQHF
CDR3 DNA: TGTGCCAGCAGCCAAGGGCCGAATAGCAATCAGCCCCAGCATTTT

J gene: TRBJ2-1
clone size: -
D gene: -
V gene: TRBV28
CDR3 protein: CASKGGYGLYNEQFF
CDR3 DNA: TGTGCCAGCAAGGGGGGGTACGGTTTATACAATGAGCAGTTCTTC

J gene: TRBJ2-5
clone size: -
D gene: TRBD2
V gene: TRBV7-2
CDR3 protein: CASSRTSGGFGETQYF
CDR3 DNA: TGTGCCAGCAGCCGGACTAGCGGGGGGTTCGGAGAGACCCAGTACTTC

J gene: TRBJ2-1
clone size: -
D gene: TRBD2
V gene: TRBV6-1
CDR3 protein: CASSVRLAGGPRREQFF
CDR3 DNA: TGTGCCAGCAGTGTCCGACTAGCGGGAGGGCCCAGGCGTGAGCAGTTCTTC

J gene: TRBJ1-4
clone size: few
D gene: -
V gene: TRBV5-1
CDR3 protein: CASSLDHSRGKLFF
CDR3 DNA: TGCGCCAGCAGCCTGGACCATTCAAGGGGGAAACTGTTTTTT

J gene: TRBJ2-3
clone size: -
D gene: -
V gene: TRBV4-1
CDR3 protein: CASSQDGDIPSTDTQYF
CDR3 DNA: TGCGCCAGCAGCCAAGATGGCGACATTCCTAGCACAGATACGCAGTATTTT

J gene: TRBJ2-7
clone size: -
D gene: -
V gene: TRBV19
CDR3 protein: CASSMGSWNEQYF
CDR3 DNA: TGTGCCAGTAGTATGGGTAGCTGGAACGAGCAGTACTTC

J gene: TRBJ1-6
clone size: -
D gene: -
V gene: TRBV30
CDR3 protein: CAWSPGGNSPLHF
CDR3 DNA: TGTGCCTGGAGCCCGGGCGGGAATTCACCCCTCCACTTT

J gene: TRBJ2-7
clone size: -
D gene: -
V gene: TRBV29-1
CDR3 protein: CSVLRQGTTYEQYF
CDR3 DNA: TGCAGCGTTCTGCGGCAGGGAACTACCTACGAGCAGTACTTC

J gene: TRBJ2-7
clone size: -
D gene: -
V gene: TRBV30
CDR3 protein: CAWKFGDISYEQYF
CDR3 DNA: TGTGCCTGGAAATTTGGGGACATCTCCTACGAGCAGTACTTC

J gene: TRBJ1-2
clone size: -
D gene: TRBD1
V gene: TRBV30
CDR3 protein: CAWSTTGGFSYGYTF
CDR3 DNA: TGTGCCTGGAGTACCACAGGGGGTTTTTCCTATGGCTACACCTTC

J gene: TRBJ2-5
clone size: -
D gene: -
V gene: TRBV19
CDR3 protein: CASSITGTARGTQYF
CDR3 DNA: TGTGCCAGTAGTATTACCGGGACGGCCAGGGGGACCCAGTACTTC

J gene: TRBJ1-1
clone size: -
D gene: -
V gene: TRBV5-4
CDR3 protein: CASSSGGHTEAFF
CDR3 DNA: TGTGCCAGCAGCTCGGGTGGTCACACTGAAGCTTTCTTT

J gene: TRBJ2-2
clone size: -
D gene: TRBD1
V gene: TRBV2
CDR3 protein: CASSEAPAGGTGELFF
CDR3 DNA: TGTGCCAGCAGTGAAGCGCCGGCAGGGGGCACCGGGGAGCTGTTTTTT

J gene: TRBJ2-3
clone size: -
D gene: -
V gene: TRBV19
CDR3 protein: CASSSSPVSTDTQYF
CDR3 DNA: TGTGCCAGTAGTTCTAGCCCGGTATCGACAGATACGCAGTATTTT